This TCR beta chain came from a study of T cell repertoires in cytomegalovirus infection. Study-level information: CMV infection plus the matching HLA type was flagged by public TCR beta signatures. Study results and caveats: Ex vivo, HLA-C-restricted CMV-specific TCR beta clonotypes prevailed over the rest of the response. Public TCR beta family frequency separated CMV-and-HLA carriers, including in an independent cohort.

TCRdb re-called the reads through MiXCR, storing one row per CDR3 protein. The table records approximately 100,000 distinct CDR3 sequences, roughly 40% of them present only once. This clonotype appeared many times. Antigen unknown. Germline CDR1 and CDR2: MNHEY and SVGEGT. The V gene lost 2 bases and the J gene lost 0 bases, with 8 bases spanning the gap. The CDR3 loop spans 14 amino acids. The sequence derives from a human donor in good health (CMV status not recorded). Some clones in this sample may be carry-over from other donors' samples. Sequences were derived from CD8+ T cells from cultured PBMCs, sampled from culture after CMV antigen stimulation. The chain employs TRBV6-2 or TRBV6-3 and TRBJ2-7; the D gene is possibly TRBD2 (5 bases). The CDR3 sequence: CASSYEGGSYEQYF. Written as DNA, the CDR3 is TGTGCCAGCAGTTACGAGGGCGGCTCCTACGAGCAGTACTTC.